This T cell receptor (beta chain) is drawn from a study of shared clonotypes between healthy human individuals. Findings of the study overall: What naive subsets generally showed was a larger estimated richness than memory subsets showed. Clonotype sharing among donors was expected to depend on sequencing depth. Enrolling few donors narrowed the genetic and exposure-history diversity that was represented.

Clones were read by immunoSEQ multiplex PCR, and TCRdb kept only the in-frame ones, dropping some. The top ten clones hold approximately 1.1% of a sample with about 1,500,000 clones, roughly 96% of them seen once. A remark on this clone: No antigen is known for it.

CDR3 length: 15 amino acids. Trimming removed 6 bases at V and 2 bases at J, with 15 bases between. Germline CDR1 MNHEY, CDR2 SMNVEV (reference sequence). The study drew all its donors from Caucasian adults living in Nashville, Tennessee. This sequence joins TRBV27 and TRBJ2-3; D may be TRBD1 or TRBD2 (6 bases each). This TCR was sampled from a man aged 25-40 years in good health. Material: naive CD4+ T cells sorted from blood. This sample's subset: CD45RA+ positively selected. The chain's CDR3 is CASRLQGGNTDTQYF. The CDR3 region has the DNA TGTGCCAGCAGACTACAAGGGGGGAACACAGATACGCAGTATTTT.